This T cell receptor (beta chain) emerged from a study of radiotherapy plus CTLA-4 blockade in lung cancer. Germline-derived CDR1 and CDR2 are SGHTA and FQGNSA. This CDR3 spans 15 amino acids. Trimming removed 2 bases at V and 0 bases at J, with 11 bases between. TCRdb's table, derived via immunoSEQ multiplex PCR, lists solely in-frame clones and lacks some. Seen here are 90,000 to 150,000 clones, roughly 74% observed once, and the top ten hold approximately 4.7%. V and J are TRBV7-2 and TRBJ2-7, with D tentatively TRBD1 (5 bases). The sequence came from a human donor with non-small cell lung cancer who had a partial response to radiotherapy plus ipilimumab. Sample: peripheral blood, taken from a patient treated with radiotherapy plus ipilimumab. This CDR3 reads CASSLWAGNSYEQYF. In DNA form, the CDR3 reads TGTGCCAGCAGCTTATGGGCAGGGAACTCCTACGAGCAGTACTTC.